The entry below gives a single TCR beta chain sequence along with its context. Its antigen remains unknown. Data came from immunoSEQ multiplex PCR; TCRdb stores just in-frame clones and leaves some out. The data show some 170,000 clones, 85% to 95% seen once. This entry comes from a study of T cell responses to AZD1222 COVID-19 vaccine. Findings and limits, study-wide: With two AZD1222 doses given, Spike-specific TCR breadth and depth both rose. White British ancestry dominated among donors, who included more females, and clonal diversity was possibly underestimated. The study found vaccine-associated CD4 TCRs spanning spike, dominant at 160-218 and 743-854.

Second-dose schedules of about 4 or about 12 weeks were combined. Germline V gives CDR1 SGHTS, CDR2 YDEGEE. This CDR3 contains 15 residues. V shed 4 bases and J 7 bases; nucleotides not matched to a gene: 12. Here the sequenced sample was peripheral blood, taken 28 days after the second AZD1222 dose. The sequence was obtained from an adult who received the AZD1222 COVID-19 vaccine. The chain couples TRBV5-8 to TRBJ1-1, with 8 bases identical to TRBD1. Written as DNA, the CDR3 is TGTGCCAGCAGCCCTGGGACAGGCCATCTCATTGAAGCTTTCTTT. Translation gives CASSPGTGHLIEAFF.